This is a list of T cell receptor beta chains from one sample in a study of vaccination and CD4 T cells after COVID-19. Their recognized antigens are unknown. TCRdb re-analysed the PCR reads in MiXCR, keeping a single row per CDR3 protein. The table shows 20,000 to 25,000 distinct CDR3 sequences, with 60% to 80% occurring only once. The sample here was CD4+ T cells from blood, cultured in vitro, taken after SARS-CoV-2 vaccination. The receptors stem from a human donor who received a COVID-19 vaccine. Both conserved end residues are part of each CDR3. Fields, in order: V gene, J gene, D gene, clone size, CDR3 protein, CDR3 DNA. The D gene is left open where the match is weak. The size field is filled for only some rows; it gives once, few, many or a size class.

V: TRBV24-1
J: TRBJ2-5
D: NA
size: NA
CDR3: CATSDLSADQETQYF
DNA: TGTGCCACCAGTGATTTGAGCGCAGACCAAGAGACCCAGTACTTC

V: TRBV30
J: TRBJ1-1
D: TRBD1
size: NA
CDR3: CAWSWRAGGEAFF
DNA: TGTGCCTGGAGTTGGAGGGCAGGGGGAGAAGCTTTCTTT

V: TRBV2
J: TRBJ1-5
D: NA
size: NA
CDR3: CASSRDSSNQPQHF
DNA: TGTGCCAGCAGTCGGGACTCTAGCAATCAGCCCCAGCATTTT

V: TRBV4-1
J: TRBJ1-2
D: NA
size: few
CDR3: CASSWGFDYGYTF
DNA: TGCGCCAGCTCTTGGGGCTTTGACTATGGCTACACCTTC

V: TRBV11-3
J: TRBJ2-1
D: TRBD2
size: NA
CDR3: CASSLGSGGGSNEQFF
DNA: TGTGCCAGCAGCTTAGGGAGCGGGGGGGGAAGCAATGAGCAGTTCTTC

V: TRBV24-1
J: TRBJ2-2
D: NA
size: few
CDR3: CATSDPASITGELFF
DNA: TGTGCCACCAGTGACCCGGCTTCAATCACCGGGGAGCTGTTTTTT

V: TRBV6-1
J: TRBJ2-7
D: NA
size: NA
CDR3: CASSPDIYEQYF
DNA: TGTGCCAGCAGCCCTGACATTTACGAGCAGTACTTC

V: TRBV7-9
J: TRBJ1-2
D: NA
size: NA
CDR3: CASSLAQTGHYGYTF
DNA: TGTGCCAGCAGCTTAGCCCAGACAGGCCACTATGGCTACACCTTC

V: TRBV18
J: TRBJ2-1
D: TRBD1
size: NA
CDR3: CASSWTGNNEQFF
DNA: TGTGCCAGCTCATGGACAGGGAACAATGAGCAGTTCTTC

V: TRBV5-4
J: TRBJ1-6
D: NA
size: NA
CDR3: CASSLGSPNSPLHF
DNA: TGTGCCAGCAGCTTAGGGTCCCCAAATTCACCCCTCCACTTT

V: TRBV7-9
J: TRBJ2-1
D: TRBD2
size: NA
CDR3: CASSLMGGLAGARFF
DNA: TGTGCCAGCAGCTTAATGGGGGGACTAGCGGGGGCTCGGTTCTTC

V: TRBV19
J: TRBJ1-2
D: NA
size: NA
CDR3: CASSIREANYGYTF
DNA: TGTGCCAGTAGTATCAGGGAGGCTAACTATGGCTACACCTTC

V: TRBV10-3
J: TRBJ2-2
D: NA
size: once
CDR3: CAISATVTGELFF
DNA: TGTGCCATCAGTGCGACAGTCACCGGGGAGCTGTTTTTT

V: TRBV30
J: TRBJ1-2
D: TRBD1
size: NA
CDR3: CAWETGAHYGYTF
DNA: TGTGCCTGGGAGACAGGGGCGCACTATGGCTACACCTTC

V: TRBV6-1
J: TRBJ2-5
D: NA
size: NA
CDR3: CASTLGGTGETQYF
DNA: TGTGCCAGCACTTTGGGCGGGACGGGGGAGACCCAGTACTTC

V: TRBV7-2
J: TRBJ1-2
D: NA
size: NA
CDR3: CASSLNGQGGYTF
DNA: TGTGCCAGCAGCTTAAACGGGCAGGGAGGCTACACCTTC

V: TRBV6-5
J: TRBJ1-2
D: NA
size: few
CDR3: CASSYDGQGVYGYTF
DNA: TGTGCCAGCAGTTACGATGGGCAGGGAGTCTATGGCTACACCTTC

V: TRBV25-1
J: TRBJ2-3
D: NA
size: NA
CDR3: CASSGFDGGSYTDTQYF
DNA: TGTGCCAGCAGTGGATTCGATGGGGGATCCTACACAGATACGCAGTATTTT

V: TRBV20-1
J: TRBJ2-5
D: TRBD1
size: NA
CDR3: CSAREGQGSFRETQYF
DNA: TGCAGTGCTAGAGAGGGACAGGGGTCCTTTCGGGAGACCCAGTACTTC

V: TRBV20-1
J: TRBJ2-1
D: NA
size: NA
CDR3: CSARVGGGHYNEQFF
DNA: TGCAGTGCTAGAGTGGGAGGGGGCCACTACAATGAGCAGTTCTTC

V: TRBV19
J: TRBJ1-5
D: NA
size: NA
CDR3: CASSGREGQPQHF
DNA: TGTGCCAGTAGTGGCAGGGAGGGTCAGCCCCAGCATTTT

V: TRBV18
J: TRBJ2-2
D: NA
size: NA
CDR3: CASSPRRGGTGELFF
DNA: TGTGCCAGCTCACCACGGCGGGGCGGAACCGGGGAGCTGTTTTTT

V: TRBV12-3/TRBV12-4
J: TRBJ2-3
D: TRBD2
size: NA
CDR3: CASSSQGLADSTDTQYF
DNA: TGTGCCAGCAGTTCACAAGGACTAGCGGATAGCACAGATACGCAGTATTTT